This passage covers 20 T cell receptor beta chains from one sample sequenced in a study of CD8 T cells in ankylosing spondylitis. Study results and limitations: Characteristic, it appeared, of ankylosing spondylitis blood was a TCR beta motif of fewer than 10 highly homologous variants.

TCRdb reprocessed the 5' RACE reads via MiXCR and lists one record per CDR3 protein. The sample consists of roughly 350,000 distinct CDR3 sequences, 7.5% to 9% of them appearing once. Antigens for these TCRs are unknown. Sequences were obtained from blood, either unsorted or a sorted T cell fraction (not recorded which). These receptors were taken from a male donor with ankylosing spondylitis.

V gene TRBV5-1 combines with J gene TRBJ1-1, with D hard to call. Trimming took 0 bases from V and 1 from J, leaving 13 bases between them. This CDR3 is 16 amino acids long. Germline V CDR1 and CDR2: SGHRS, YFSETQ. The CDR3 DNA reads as TGCGCCAGCAGCTTGGTAGGTGGGATTGGGAACACTGAAGCTTTCTTT. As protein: CASSLVGGIGNTEAFF.

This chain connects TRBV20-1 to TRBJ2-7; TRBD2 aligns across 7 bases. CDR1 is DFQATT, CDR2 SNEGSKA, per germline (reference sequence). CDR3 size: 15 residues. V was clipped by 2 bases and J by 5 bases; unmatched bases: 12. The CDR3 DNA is TGCAGTGCTAGAAGCCTCGCGGGAGCATACCACGAGCAGTACTTC. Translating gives CSARSLAGAYHEQYF.

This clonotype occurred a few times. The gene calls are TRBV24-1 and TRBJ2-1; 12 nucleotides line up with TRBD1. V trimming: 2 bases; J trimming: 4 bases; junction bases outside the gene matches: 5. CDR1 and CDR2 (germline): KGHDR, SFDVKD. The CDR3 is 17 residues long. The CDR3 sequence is CATSDWGQGASYNEQFF. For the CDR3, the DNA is TGTGCCACCAGTGATTGGGGACAGGGGGCGTCTTACAATGAGCAGTTCTTC.

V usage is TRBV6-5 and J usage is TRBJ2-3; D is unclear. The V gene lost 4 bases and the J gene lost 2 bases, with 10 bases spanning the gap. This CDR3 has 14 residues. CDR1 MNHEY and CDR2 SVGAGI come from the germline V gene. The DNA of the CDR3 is TGTGCCAGCAGTTTAGTGTGGAACACAGATACGCAGTATTTT. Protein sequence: CASSLVWNTDTQYF.

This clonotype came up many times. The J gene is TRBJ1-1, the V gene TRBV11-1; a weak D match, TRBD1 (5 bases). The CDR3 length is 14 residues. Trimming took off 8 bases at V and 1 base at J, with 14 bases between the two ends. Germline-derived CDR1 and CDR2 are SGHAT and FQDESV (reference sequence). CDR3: CASSAGTPNTEAFF. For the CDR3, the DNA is TGTGCCAGCTCGGCAGGGACGCCGAACACTGAAGCTTTCTTT.

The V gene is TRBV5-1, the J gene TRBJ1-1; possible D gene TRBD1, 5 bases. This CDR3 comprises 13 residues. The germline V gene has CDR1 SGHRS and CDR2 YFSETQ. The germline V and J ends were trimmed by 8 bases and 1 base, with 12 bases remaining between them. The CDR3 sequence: CASTIDRNTEAFF. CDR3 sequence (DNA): TGCGCCAGTACCATAGACAGGAACACTGAAGCTTTCTTT.

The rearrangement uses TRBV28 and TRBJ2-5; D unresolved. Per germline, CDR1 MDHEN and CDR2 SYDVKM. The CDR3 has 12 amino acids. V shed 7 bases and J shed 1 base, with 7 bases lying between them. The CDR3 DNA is TGTGCCAGCACCGCCGGCCAAGAGACCCAGTACTTC. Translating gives CASTAGQETQYF.

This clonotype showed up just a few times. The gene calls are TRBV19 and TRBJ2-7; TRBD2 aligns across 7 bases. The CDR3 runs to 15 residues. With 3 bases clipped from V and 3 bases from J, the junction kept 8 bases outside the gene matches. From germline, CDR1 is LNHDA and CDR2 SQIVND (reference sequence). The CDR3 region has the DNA TGTGCCAGTAGTATCCGCGGGAGCAAGGTCTACGAGCAGTACTTC. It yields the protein CASSIRGSKVYEQYF. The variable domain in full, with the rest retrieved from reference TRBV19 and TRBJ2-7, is DGGITQSPKYLFRKEGQNVTLSCEQNLNHDAMYWYRQDPGQGLRLIYYSQIVNDFQKGDIAEGYSVSREKKESFPLTVTSAQKNPTAFYLCASSIRGSKVYEQYFGPGTRLTVT.

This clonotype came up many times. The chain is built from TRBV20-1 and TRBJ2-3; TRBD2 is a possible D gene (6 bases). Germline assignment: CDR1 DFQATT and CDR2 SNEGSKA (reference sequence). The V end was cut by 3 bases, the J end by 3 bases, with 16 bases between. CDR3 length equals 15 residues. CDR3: CSARSGGPGTDTQYF. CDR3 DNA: TGCAGTGCTAGGTCCGGAGGGCCGGGGACAGATACGCAGTATTTT.

CDR3 amino acids: CASRLTGLADYNEQFF. As DNA, the CDR3 is TGTGCCAGCAGACTGACGGGACTAGCGGACTACAATGAGCAGTTCTTC. The genes are TRBV12-3 or TRBV12-4 and TRBJ2-1; 11 bases map to TRBD2. The CDR3 length is 16 residues. J lost 3 bases, V lost 6 bases, and 7 bases had no gene match.

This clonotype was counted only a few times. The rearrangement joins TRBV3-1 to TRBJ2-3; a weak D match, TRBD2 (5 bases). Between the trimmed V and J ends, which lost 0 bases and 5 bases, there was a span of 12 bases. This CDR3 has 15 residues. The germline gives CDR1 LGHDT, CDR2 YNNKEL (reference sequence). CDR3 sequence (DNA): TGTGCCAGCAGCCAAGACGCCCGGGGTGGAGATACGCAGTATTTT. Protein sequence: CASSQDARGGDTQYF.

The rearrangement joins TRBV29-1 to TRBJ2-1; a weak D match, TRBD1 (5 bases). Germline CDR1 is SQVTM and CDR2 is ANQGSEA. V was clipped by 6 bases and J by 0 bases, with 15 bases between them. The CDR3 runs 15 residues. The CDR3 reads CSVDDRQSSYNEQFF. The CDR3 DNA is TGCAGCGTAGACGATAGACAGAGCTCCTACAATGAGCAGTTCTTC.

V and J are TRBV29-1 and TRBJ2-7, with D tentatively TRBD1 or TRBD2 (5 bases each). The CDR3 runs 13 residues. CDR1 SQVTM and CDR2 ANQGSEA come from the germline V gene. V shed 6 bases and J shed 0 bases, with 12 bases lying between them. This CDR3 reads CSVRESHSYEQYF. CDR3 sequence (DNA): TGCAGCGTCAGGGAGTCCCACTCCTACGAGCAGTACTTC.

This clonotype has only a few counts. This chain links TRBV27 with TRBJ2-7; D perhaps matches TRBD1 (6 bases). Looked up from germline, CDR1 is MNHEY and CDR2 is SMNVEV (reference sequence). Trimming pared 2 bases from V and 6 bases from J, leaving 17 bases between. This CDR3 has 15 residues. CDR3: CASSLLGSQGGEQYF. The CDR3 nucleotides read TGTGCCAGCAGTTTACTTGGCAGCCAAGGGGGCGAGCAGTACTTC.

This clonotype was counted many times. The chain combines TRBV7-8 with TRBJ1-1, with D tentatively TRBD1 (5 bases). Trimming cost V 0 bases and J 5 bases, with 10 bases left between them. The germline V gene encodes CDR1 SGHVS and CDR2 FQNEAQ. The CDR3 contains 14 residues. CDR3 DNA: TGTGCCAGCAGCTTAGCGCTCTGGGGGACTGAAGCTTTCTTT. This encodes CASSLALWGTEAFF.

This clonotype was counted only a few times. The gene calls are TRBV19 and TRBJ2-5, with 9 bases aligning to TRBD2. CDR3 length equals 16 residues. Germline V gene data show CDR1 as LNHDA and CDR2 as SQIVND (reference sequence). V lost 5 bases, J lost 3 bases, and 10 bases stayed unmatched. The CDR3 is CASSGDRREGKETQYF. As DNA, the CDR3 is TGTGCCAGTAGTGGAGACCGGCGGGAGGGTAAAGAGACCCAGTACTTC. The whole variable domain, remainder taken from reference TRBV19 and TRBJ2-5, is DGGITQSPKYLFRKEGQNVTLSCEQNLNHDAMYWYRQDPGQGLRLIYYSQIVNDFQKGDIAEGYSVSREKKESFPLTVTSAQKNPTAFYLCASSGDRREGKETQYFGPGTRLLVL.

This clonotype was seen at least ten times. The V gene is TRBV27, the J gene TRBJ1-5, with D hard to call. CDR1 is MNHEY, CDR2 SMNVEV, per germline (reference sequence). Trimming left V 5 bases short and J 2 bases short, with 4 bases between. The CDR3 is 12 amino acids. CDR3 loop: CASSRGNQPQHF. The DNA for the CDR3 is TGTGCCAGCAGTCGTGGCAATCAGCCCCAGCATTTT.

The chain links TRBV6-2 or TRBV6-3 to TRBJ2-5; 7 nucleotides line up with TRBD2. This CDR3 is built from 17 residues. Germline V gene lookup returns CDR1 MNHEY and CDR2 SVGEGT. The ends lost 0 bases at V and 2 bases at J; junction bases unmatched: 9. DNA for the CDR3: TGTGCCAGCAGTTACTCGCCCTCCGGGAGGAATCAAGAGACCCAGTACTTC. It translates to CASSYSPSGRNQETQYF.

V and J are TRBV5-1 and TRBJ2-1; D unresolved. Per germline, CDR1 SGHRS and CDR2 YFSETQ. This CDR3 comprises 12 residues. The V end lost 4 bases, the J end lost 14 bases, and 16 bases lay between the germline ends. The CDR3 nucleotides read TGCGCCAGCAGCCAGACGGGCCAAACGGAGTTCTTC. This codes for CASSQTGQTEFF.

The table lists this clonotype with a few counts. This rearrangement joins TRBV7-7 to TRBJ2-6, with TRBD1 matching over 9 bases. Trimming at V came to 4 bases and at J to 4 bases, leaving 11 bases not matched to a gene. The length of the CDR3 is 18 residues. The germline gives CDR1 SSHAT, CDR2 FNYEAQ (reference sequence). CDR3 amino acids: CASSSYDRGTFGANVLTF. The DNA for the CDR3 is TGTGCCAGCAGCTCCTACGACAGGGGGACCTTCGGGGCCAACGTCCTGACTTTC.